Each of the 27 T cell receptor beta chains below was sequenced from the same sample in a study of blood T cells in healthy people across ages. A second PCR of about 7 to 12 cycles used a sample-barcoded 5' primer and a J-beta primer mix. TCRdb processed the 5' RACE reads anew with MiXCR; each CDR3 protein has one entry. Of roughly 1.5 million distinct CDR3 sequences listed, approximately 42% are singletons. Sequenced material: blood. These receptors were taken from a woman between 18 and 29 years old in good health.

The rearrangement uses TRBV29-1 and TRBJ2-3; 10 nucleotides line up with TRBD1. Germline lookup yields CDR1 SQVTM and CDR2 ANQGSEA. Trimming at V came to 0 bases and at J to 1 base, leaving 4 bases not matched to a gene. The CDR3 totals 16 residues. The CDR3, as DNA: TGCAGCGTTGAAGATCCCGGGACAGGGGGCACAGATACGCAGTATTTT. Translating gives CSVEDPGTGGTDTQYF.

This chain uses TRBV5-4 with TRBJ1-1, with D hard to call. The CDR3 has 12 residues. The germline V gene has CDR1 SGHNT and CDR2 YYREEE (reference sequence). The ends were cut back, 2 bases at V and 10 bases at J, with 12 bases in the middle. For the CDR3, the DNA is TGTGCCAGCAGCTTATCGGGCTATGGAGCTTTCTTT. Amino acids: CASSLSGYGAFF.

This clonotype was observed a few times. The CDR3 here is CSALGGEIPYEQYF. The CDR3 DNA follows: TGCAGCGCTTTGGGGGGGGAGATACCGTACGAGCAGTACTTC. The chain combines TRBV29-1 with TRBJ2-7; 7 bases fit TRBD2. This CDR3 region has 14 residues. V shed 7 bases and J 4 bases; nucleotides not matched to a gene: 13. Germline V gene data show CDR1 as SQVTM and CDR2 as ANQGSEA.

This chain joins TRBV20-1 and TRBJ2-1; TRBD2 matches at 11 bases. V was clipped by 1 base and J by 7 bases; unmatched bases: 3. The germline CDR1 and CDR2 sequences are DFQATT and SNEGSKA (reference sequence). The CDR3 totals 14 residues. CDR3 loop: CSARVLAGENEQFF. CDR3 sequence (DNA): TGCAGTGCTAGAGTACTAGCGGGGGAAAATGAGCAGTTCTTC.

The chain recombines TRBV11-2 with TRBJ2-4; 10 bases agree with TRBD2. Germline trimming cut 2 bases from V and 15 bases from J; bases unmatched to any gene: 7. Germline V lookup: CDR1 SGHAT, CDR2 FQNNGV. The CDR3 spans 13 residues. CDR3 coding DNA: TGTGCCAGCAGCTTACAGCTAGCGGGAGAGGGGTACTTC. Translation: CASSLQLAGEGYF. The full variable domain, rest sourced from reference TRBV11-2 and TRBJ2-4, is EAGVAQSPRYKIIEKRQSVAFWCNPISGHATLYWYQQILGQGPKLLIQFQNNGVVDDSQLPKDRFSAERLKGVDSTLKIQPAKLEDSAVYLCASSLQLAGEGYFGAGTRLSVL.

This clonotype turned up a few times. This chain connects TRBV18 to TRBJ2-7; a possible D gene is TRBD1 (5 bases). The ends were cut back, 5 bases at V and 3 bases at J, with 11 bases in the middle. The CDR3 runs 13 residues. Germline CDR1 is KGHSH and CDR2 is LQKENI. The CDR3 spells CASSWTQNYEQYF. The CDR3 DNA follows: TGTGCCAGCTCATGGACACAAAACTACGAGCAGTACTTC.

CDR3 protein: CAGRLTGTDTQYF. In DNA form, the CDR3 reads TGTGCCGGAAGATTGACAGGGACAGATACGCAGTATTTT. This sequence joins TRBV6-1 and TRBJ2-3; TRBD1 matches 7 bases. CDR3 length: 13 residues. The germline V gene has CDR1 MNHNS and CDR2 SASEGT. The J segment lost 3 bases and the V segment lost 11 bases, leaving 8 bases of the junction unmatched.

CDR3 residues: CASSQGFEAASYEQYF. The CDR3 DNA follows: TGCGCCAGCAGCCAAGGGTTCGAAGCAGCTTCCTACGAGCAGTACTTC. This sequence joins TRBV4-3 and TRBJ2-7; D ambiguous. The CDR3 sequence is 16 residues long. Trimming removed 1 base from V and 1 base from J, with 14 bases in between. Germline lookup yields CDR1 LGHNA and CDR2 YSLEER.

This clonotype has a single count. V is TRBV14 and J is TRBJ2-1; 9 bases map to TRBD1. V shed 1 base, J shed 2 bases, and the junction held 6 bases outside the gene matches. The CDR3 covers 17 residues. The germline V gene has CDR1 SGHDN and CDR2 FVKESK. This CDR3 reads CASSQVGQGKAYNEQFF. The DNA for the CDR3 is TGTGCCAGCAGCCAAGTGGGACAGGGTAAAGCCTACAATGAGCAGTTCTTC.

This clonotype was recorded a few times. The chain recombines TRBV27 with TRBJ2-7; D not resolved. Trimming left V 7 bases short and J 7 bases short, with 26 bases between. CDR3 size: 16 residues. Germline CDR1 reads MNHEY; CDR2 reads SMNVEV (reference sequence). The DNA of the CDR3 is TGTGCCAGCACTCATGAACGCAGTTCGCTCTACAATGAGCAGTACTTC. It is translated as CASTHERSSLYNEQYF.

The chain has TRBV24-1 and TRBJ1-2; 8 bases agree with TRBD1. CDR1 is KGHDR, CDR2 SFDVKD, per germline. This CDR3 comprises 14 residues. The junction had 8 bases not matched to a gene; V was cut back by 4 bases and J by 8 bases. CDR3 bases: TGTGCCACCAGTGACCGCCTCGGGGACAGGGGCTACACCTTC. It is translated as CATSDRLGDRGYTF.

V gene TRBV6-1 combines with J gene TRBJ1-1; D may be TRBD1 (6 bases). The CDR3 runs to 15 residues. CDR1 is MNHNS and CDR2 is SASEGT in the germline V gene. V was cut by 8 bases and J by 0 bases, with 16 bases left in between. DNA of the CDR3: TGTGCCAGCGGGCCAACGGGGGGCATGAACACTGAAGCTTTCTTT. This codes for CASGPTGGMNTEAFF.

The chain links TRBV5-4 to TRBJ2-5, with D maybe TRBD1 (5 bases). Trimming removed 0 bases from V and 2 bases from J, with 8 bases in between. Germline V gene lookup returns CDR1 SGHNT and CDR2 YYREEE (reference sequence). CDR3 size: 14 residues. The DNA of the CDR3 is TGTGCCAGCAGCTTGGAGACAGCACAAGAGACCCAGTACTTC. As protein: CASSLETAQETQYF. The whole variable domain, remainder taken from reference TRBV5-4 and TRBJ2-5, is ETGVTQSPTHLIKTRGQQVTLRCSSQSGHNTVSWYQQALGQGPQFIFQYYREEENGRGNFPPRFSGLQFPNYSSELNVNALELDDSALYLCASSLETAQETQYFGPGTRLLVL.

This clonotype was seen at least ten times. The chain employs TRBV7-2 and TRBJ2-7; D uncertain. Germline CDR1 and CDR2: SGHTA and FQGNSA. This CDR3 comprises 16 residues. Trimming left V 5 bases short and J 1 base short, with 18 bases between. The CDR3 is CASSPQAGWASYEQYF. CDR3 nucleotides: TGTGCCAGCAGCCCCCAGGCAGGATGGGCTTCCTACGAGCAGTACTTC.

This clonotype was detected many times. A much larger clone differs by one base, so this may be a read error. V and J are TRBV29-1 and TRBJ2-1; 12 bases align to TRBD2. The J call could be wrong; TRBJ2-7 is a better fit for the DNA end. CDR3 length: 15 residues. Germline V CDR1 and CDR2: SQVTM, ANQGSEA. CDR3: CSVGLAGGSYNEQYF. The CDR3 nucleotides are TGCAGCGTTGGGCTAGCGGGGGGGAGCTACAATGAGCAGTACTTC.

This chain links TRBV20-1 with TRBJ2-5; TRBD1 aligns across 10 bases. CDR1 is DFQATT and CDR2 is SNEGSKA in the germline V gene (reference sequence). The CDR3 consists of 17 residues. Germline trimming cut 5 bases from V and 5 bases from J; bases unmatched to any gene: 17. The CDR3 DNA is TGCAGTGCTTCGGAGGGGACAGGGGTTTATTGGGGGGAGACCCAGTACTTC. Its translation is CSASEGTGVYWGETQYF.

This clonotype was counted a few times. This chain links TRBV18 with TRBJ2-7; D is possibly TRBD1 or TRBD2 (5 bases each). The ends were cut back, 3 bases at V and 3 bases at J, with 12 bases in the middle. Looked up from germline, CDR1 is KGHSH and CDR2 is LQKENI. This CDR3 contains 14 residues. CDR3 sequence reads: CASSPRDGDYEQYF. The CDR3 DNA sequence: TGTGCCAGCTCACCCAGGGACGGAGACTACGAGCAGTACTTC. The variable domain in full, with the rest retrieved from reference TRBV18 and TRBJ2-7, is NAGVMQNPRHLVRRRGQEARLRCSPMKGHSHVYWYRQLPEEGLKFMVYLQKENIIDESGMPKERFSAEFPKEGPSILRIQQVVRGDSAAYFCASSPRDGDYEQYFGPGTRLTVT.

This clonotype showed up just a few times. The gene calls are TRBV4-3 and TRBJ1-6; TRBD1 matches at 7 bases. The V and J ends lost 1 base and 4 bases, in that order; junction bases with no gene match: 7. Germline V gene lookup returns CDR1 LGHNA and CDR2 YSLEER. CDR3 length: 17 amino acids. The CDR3 DNA is TGCGCCAGCAGCCAAGTTGGAGACAGGGAATATAATTCACCCCTCCACTTT. Protein product: CASSQVGDREYNSPLHF.

This clonotype has only a few counts. One end of the junction varies from germline; a read error may be responsible. CDR3 in amino acids: CDSSYSGGRMDTQYF. CDR3 DNA sequence: TGTGACAGCAGTTACTCCGGGGGACGGATGGATACGCAGTATTTT. The chain employs TRBV6-5 and TRBJ2-3; tentatively, D is TRBD2 (6 bases). This CDR3 is 15 amino acids long. Germline-derived CDR1 and CDR2 are MNHEY and SVGAGI.

The chain employs TRBV11-2 and TRBJ2-1, with D maybe TRBD2 (5 bases). Trimming took 1 base from V and 5 from J, leaving 15 bases between them. CDR3 size: 16 residues. Germline CDR1 is SGHAT and CDR2 is FQNNGV. The CDR3 region is CASSLGVSLADNEQFF. The CDR3 DNA sequence: TGTGCCAGCAGCTTAGGGGTCTCGCTAGCAGACAATGAGCAGTTCTTC.

The chain combines TRBV29-1 with TRBJ2-5; the D gene could be TRBD1 or TRBD2 (6 bases each). The CDR3 extends over 14 amino acids. Germline-derived CDR1 and CDR2 are SQVTM and ANQGSEA. V was trimmed by 5 bases and J by 0 bases, leaving 13 bases between them. In DNA form, the CDR3 reads TGCAGCGTTTCGGGGGCATCCGACCAAGAGACCCAGTACTTC. Its protein product is CSVSGASDQETQYF.

The genes are TRBV6-5 and TRBJ2-1; D is uncertain. This CDR3 spans 15 amino acids. Trimming took 0 bases from V and 0 from J, leaving 6 bases between them. The V gene's germline CDR1 is MNHEY and CDR2 SVGAGI. CDR3 amino acids: CASSYSSDSYNEQFF. The CDR3 nucleotides read TGTGCCAGCAGTTACTCGTCAGACTCCTACAATGAGCAGTTCTTC.

This chain joins TRBV4-1 and TRBJ2-1, with D maybe TRBD2 (5 bases). Germline assignment: CDR1 MGHRA and CDR2 YSYEKL. The CDR3 is 13 residues long. V lost 1 base to trimming and J lost 13 bases, with 14 bases between them. The CDR3 loop reads CASSQVFGETQFF. The CDR3 DNA is TGCGCCAGCAGCCAAGTTTTTGGGGAGACCCAGTTCTTC.

A word on this clonotype: A junction end diverges from the germline sequence, so it may reflect a read error. The chain uses TRBV12-3 or TRBV12-4 and TRBJ1-2; no firm D call. The CDR3 is 14 residues long. The CDR3 DNA is TGTGTCAGCAGTTTAACTCTGGCAGCTTATGGCTACACCTTC. It codes for CVSSLTLAAYGYTF.

The rearrangement joins TRBV6-5 to TRBJ2-2; unclear D gene. Germline V gene data show CDR1 as MNHEY and CDR2 as SVGAGI. Trimming stripped 2 bases from V and 15 bases from J, with 10 bases between. The CDR3 is 11 residues long. Written as DNA, the CDR3 is TGTGCCAGCAGTTACAGTGGGTTGGTGTTTTTT. It specifies CASSYSGLVFF.

This sequence joins TRBV20-1 and TRBJ1-6, with D possibly TRBD1 on 6 matching bases. The CDR3 totals 15 residues. Trimming left V 1 base short and J 7 bases short, with 14 bases between. Looked up from germline, CDR1 is DFQATT and CDR2 is SNEGSKA (reference sequence). The DNA for the CDR3 is TGCAGTGCTAGAGTTGGGGGGCGTGAGAATTCACCCCTCCACTTT. Protein product: CSARVGGRENSPLHF.

This chain connects TRBV20-1 to TRBJ2-7, with 10 bases lining up with TRBD2. The germline gives CDR1 DFQATT, CDR2 SNEGSKA (reference sequence). After removal of 1 base from V and 2 bases from J, the junction contained 2 bases not matched to a gene. The CDR3 runs to 14 residues. The CDR3 protein is CSARVSGRTYEQYF. CDR3 DNA sequence: TGCAGTGCTAGAGTTAGCGGGAGGACCTACGAGCAGTACTTC.